This T cell receptor (beta chain) originates from a study of early T cells in non-severe SARS-CoV-2 infection. Overall study: Sequencing of unsorted whole blood was done on bulk RNA, leaving chains unpaired. Study results and limitations: Private and CD4 specificities were missed by VDJdb matching, skewed to anti-spike CD8.

V shed 2 bases and J shed 2 bases, with 13 bases lying between them. The CDR3 spans 16 residues. Looked up from germline, CDR1 is MNHEY and CDR2 is SMNVEV (reference sequence). Tagging with unique molecular identifiers was applied to individual cDNA molecules. TCRdb independently ran MiXCR on the 5' RACE reads; one entry per CDR3 protein. This table holds around 50,000 distinct CDR3 sequences, approximately 6.2% found once. The table lists this clonotype with many counts. Its matching antigen is unknown. This rearrangement joins TRBV27 to TRBJ1-5; a possible D gene is TRBD1 (5 bases). The TCR originated in an adult who was a healthcare worker with PCR-confirmed SARS-CoV-2 infection or an uninfected control (not recorded which). The specimen was whole blood. The CDR3 bases are TGTGCCAGCAGTTTACGAGGGGACGGGGGCAATCAGCCCCAGCATTTT. Protein sequence: CASSLRGDGGNQPQHF.